This TCR beta chain was identified in a study of regulatory T cells in long-lasting Graves disease. Study at large: Antithyroid drug intake by newly diagnosed Graves' patients had lasted under 3 months. The study's findings and limits: Patients with persistent disease shared under 3,500 public clonotypes, outpacing the 966 shared by new patients. Only a small sample size was used, which may have cut accuracy.

A remark on this clonotype: Its matching antigen is unknown.

To make TCR beta libraries, researchers used iRepertoire HTBI primers and Arm-PCR of CDR3 regions. Per the authors' pipeline: Across samples, 60 or so TRBV and around 14 TRBJ segments were found. A single record per CDR3 protein comes from TCRdb applying MiXCR to the multiplex PCR reads. Here the V and J calls rest on TCRdb's processing, not on the authors' analysis. The table lists 250,000 to 400,000 distinct CDR3 sequences, 18% of them singletons. Time point denoted: newly diagnosed GD, antithyroid drugs for less than 3 months. RNA extracted from PBMCs served as the sequencing template. Trimming cost V 3 bases and J 8 bases, with 11 bases left between them. CDR1 is SGHRS and CDR2 is YFSETQ in the germline V gene. This CDR3 region has 13 residues.

The source was peripheral blood mononuclear cells (PBMCs), collected at new diagnosis, from a patient treated with antithyroid drugs. The genes are TRBV5-1 and TRBJ2-2; D gene uncertain. The TCR sequence derives from a female donor with Graves disease. CDR3 in DNA: TGCGCCAGCAGCTCACCTAGACGAGGGGAGCTGTTTTTT. Translation: CASSSPRRGELFF.